Presented here are 22 T cell receptor beta chains from one specimen sequenced in a study of Graves' ophthalmopathy and Graves' hyperthyroidism. RNA transcripts were the template, and TCR beta CDR3 regions were amplified from them. The library came from an HTBI-primed first-round RT-PCR and a second-round multiplex PCR. MiXCR, run by TCRdb on the multiplex PCR reads, gives a single entry per CDR3 protein. This sample has 200,000 to 250,000 distinct CDR3 sequences; approximately 21% occur once, and the top ten carry roughly 40%. Sequenced input: peripheral blood. The receptors were sampled from a woman aged 45-59 years with Graves' ophthalmopathy.

This clonotype was detected only a few times. J is TRBJ1-1 and V is TRBV27, with a weak D call TRBD1 (5 bases). The V and J ends lost 5 bases and 1 base respectively, with 11 bases between them. The germline gives CDR1 MNHEY, CDR2 SMNVEV (reference sequence). The CDR3 is made up of 14 amino acids. CDR3 in DNA: TGTGCCAGCAGTCTGCGACAGCGGAACACTGAAGCTTTCTTT. This encodes CASSLRQRNTEAFF.

In this sample, this clonotype turned up many times. The J gene is TRBJ2-5, the V gene TRBV20-1; 8 bases match TRBD2. The length of the CDR3 is 16 residues. J was trimmed by 4 bases and V by 2 bases; bases with no gene match: 12. Germline CDR1 and CDR2: DFQATT and SNEGSKA (reference sequence). CDR3 bases: TGCAGTGCTAGAACCCCGGGTAGCGGGAAGGGAGAGACCCAGTACTTC. Residues: CSARTPGSGKGETQYF.

This clonotype came up many times. The chain carries TRBV7-2 and TRBJ1-1; 12 bases align to TRBD1. Germline values: CDR1 SGHTA, CDR2 FQGNSA. The J segment lost 13 bases and the V segment lost 1 base, leaving 7 bases of the junction unmatched. CDR3 length equals 14 residues. Here the CDR3 reads CASSLEGQGARVFF. The CDR3 DNA sequence: TGTGCCAGCAGCTTAGAGGGACAGGGGGCGCGAGTTTTCTTT.

This clonotype was detected many times. The chain recombines TRBV4-2 with TRBJ2-5; 8 bases line up with TRBD2. CDR3 size: 13 residues. The J segment lost 5 bases and the V segment lost 8 bases, leaving 7 bases of the junction unmatched. From germline, CDR1 is LGHNA and CDR2 YNFKEQ. The CDR3 protein is CASQREHGETQYF. The CDR3 DNA reads TGTGCCAGCCAGCGGGAGCATGGGGAGACCCAGTACTTC.

This clonotype was detected ten times or more. The chain recombines TRBV12-3 or TRBV12-4 with TRBJ2-7, with 11 bases lining up with TRBD2. The length of the CDR3 is 14 residues. V lost 6 bases to trimming and J lost 6 bases; unmatched junction nucleotides: 7. CDR3 sequence reads: CASRITSGSSEQYF. The CDR3 region has the DNA TGTGCCAGCAGGATAACTAGCGGGAGTAGCGAGCAGTACTTC.

CDR3 region: CASSEDPSGIYEQYF. In DNA, the CDR3 is TGTGCCAGCAGTGAAGATCCTAGCGGTATCTACGAGCAGTACTTC. The chain employs TRBV6-1 and TRBJ2-7, with TRBD2 matching 7 bases. The length of the CDR3 is 15 residues. The V segment lost 1 base and the J segment 3 bases; nucleotides outside the gene matches: 6. Germline assignment: CDR1 MNHNS and CDR2 SASEGT.

This clonotype was observed many times. The gene calls are TRBV30 and TRBJ2-7; D may be TRBD1 or TRBD2 (7 bases each). This CDR3 is built from 15 residues. Looked up from germline, CDR1 is GTSNPN and CDR2 is SVGIG (reference sequence). V dropped 0 bases and J dropped 6 bases, with 18 bases sitting between them. Here the CDR3 reads CAWSVLVQGRVEQYF. The CDR3 bases are TGTGCCTGGAGTGTACTCGTACAGGGGAGGGTCGAGCAGTACTTC.

This clonotype was detected many times. The V and J genes are TRBV28 and TRBJ1-5, with D perhaps TRBD1 (6 bases). V gave up 3 bases and J gave up 5 bases, with 14 bases separating them. The CDR3 length is 15 residues. Per the germline V gene, CDR1 is MDHEN and CDR2 is SYDVKM. DNA of the CDR3: TGTGCCAGCAGTTTTGTCAGGGGAATTCATCAGCCCCAGCATTTT. As protein: CASSFVRGIHQPQHF.

This clonotype occurred a few times. The rearrangement joins TRBV11-1 to TRBJ1-2; D is uncertain. V dropped 1 base and J dropped 0 bases, with 18 bases sitting between them. Germline V gene sequence: CDR1 SGHAT, CDR2 FQDESV (reference sequence). This CDR3 region has 18 residues. CDR3 loop: CASSLEKRVSSTNYGYTF. The CDR3 nucleotides are TGTGCCAGCAGCTTAGAAAAGAGGGTATCATCTACTAACTATGGCTACACCTTC.

The chain uses TRBV11-3 and TRBJ2-7; D is uncertain. This CDR3 has 12 amino acids. Germline V gives CDR1 SGHNT, CDR2 YENEEA. V dropped 5 bases and J dropped 5 bases, with 10 bases sitting between them. DNA for the CDR3: TGTGCCAGCAGCAAGACACGAAACGAGCAGTACTTC. Translated: CASSKTRNEQYF.

The CDR3 is CSARGGGRGVETQYF. CDR3 DNA: TGCAGTGCTAGAGGGGGAGGGAGAGGGGTGGAGACCCAGTACTTC. This chain links TRBV20-1 with TRBJ2-5; 7 nucleotides line up with TRBD2. V gave up 1 base and J gave up 5 bases; unmatched junction bases: 10. The CDR3 length is 15 residues. Germline values: CDR1 DFQATT, CDR2 SNEGSKA (reference sequence).

The rearrangement joins TRBV30 to TRBJ1-1, with 7 nucleotides matching TRBD1. The CDR3 sequence is 15 residues long. V dropped 3 bases and J dropped 1; count of bases not matched to a gene: 8. CDR1 GTSNPN and CDR2 SVGIG come from the germline V gene (reference sequence). CDR3 nucleotide sequence: TGTGCCTGGAGGGGGGTAGGGGGCTGGAACACTGAAGCTTTCTTT. Its protein is CAWRGVGGWNTEAFF.

This clonotype was counted at least ten times. The chain uses TRBV11-2 and TRBJ2-5; D not certain. The CDR3 runs 16 residues. In germline, CDR1 is SGHAT, CDR2 FQNNGV. V was pared by 3 bases and J by 7 bases, with 21 bases between. Here the CDR3 reads CASSLVAETRLGTQYF. As DNA, the CDR3 is TGTGCCAGCAGCTTGGTGGCGGAAACCCGCTTAGGGACCCAGTACTTC.

This clonotype turned up a few times. The chain joins TRBV7-8 to TRBJ2-7; possible D gene TRBD1, 6 bases. The V end lost 1 base, the J end lost 2 bases, and 9 bases lay between the germline ends. In germline, CDR1 is SGHVS, CDR2 FQNEAQ. The CDR3 has 14 amino acids. The CDR3 here is CASSLVRTAYEQYF. CDR3 DNA sequence: TGTGCCAGCAGCTTAGTCAGGACAGCCTACGAGCAGTACTTC.

V usage is TRBV29-1 and J usage is TRBJ1-2; no definite D call. Between the trimmed V and J ends, which lost 5 bases and 0 bases, there was a span of 16 bases. The CDR3 length is 15 residues. Per germline, CDR1 SQVTM and CDR2 ANQGSEA. The DNA for the CDR3 is TGCAGCGTTTTATCCGAGGACCTCGCTAACTATGGCTACACCTTC. Protein sequence: CSVLSEDLANYGYTF.

V is TRBV5-1 and J is TRBJ2-5; 10 bases are shared with TRBD2. This CDR3 region has 16 residues. The germline gives CDR1 SGHRS, CDR2 YFSETQ. Unmatched junction bases numbered 10, after V lost 4 bases and J lost 4 bases. CDR3 in amino acids: CASSAVLAGVLETQYF. As DNA, the CDR3 is TGCGCCAGCAGCGCAGTCCTAGCGGGAGTTTTAGAGACCCAGTACTTC.

This clonotype was observed a few times. This CDR3 is CATSRGSGNTGELFF. The CDR3 coding sequence is TGTGCCACCAGCAGAGGGTCGGGGAACACCGGGGAGCTGTTTTTT. The chain uses TRBV15 and TRBJ2-2; D remains ambiguous. This CDR3 has 15 residues. V gave up 1 base and J gave up 1 base, with 7 bases separating them. The germline gives CDR1 LNHNV, CDR2 YYDKDF (reference sequence).

Details on this clonotype: At one boundary the junction diverges from the germline segment, which might be a read error. The chain couples TRBV15 to TRBJ1-2, with 9 positions matching TRBD1. The CDR3 loop spans 15 amino acids. Germline CDR1 reads LNHNV; CDR2 reads YYDKDF (reference sequence). The CDR3 nucleotides read TGTGTCACCAGCAGAGATGGGACAGGGATTGCTGGCTACACCTTC. Translation gives CVTSRDGTGIAGYTF.

The J gene is TRBJ2-5, the V gene TRBV24-1; TRBD2 is a possible D gene (6 bases). Germline CDR1 reads KGHDR; CDR2 reads SFDVKD. Trimming stripped 11 bases from V and 3 bases from J, with 15 bases between. The CDR3 is 13 residues long. The CDR3 region is CASNGLPEETQYF. For the CDR3, the DNA is TGTGCCAGCAACGGACTACCCGAAGAGACCCAGTACTTC.

This clonotype was found many times. A clone one base away is much larger, so this may be a read error. The chain uses TRBV6-4 and TRBJ2-5; D call uncertain. Germline V CDR1 and CDR2: MRHNA, SNTAGT. The CDR3 spans 13 residues. The CDR3 DNA is TGTGCCAGCAGACACCGTAGGGATGAGACCCAGTGCTTC. It is translated as CASRHRRDETQCF.

The chain is built from TRBV29-1 and TRBJ2-5; perhaps TRBD1 as D (6 bases). The CDR3 length is 11 residues. CDR1 SQVTM and CDR2 ANQGSEA come from the germline V gene. Between the trimmed V and J ends, which lost 7 bases and 2 bases, there was a span of 8 bases. The CDR3 protein is CSGTGQETQYF. CDR3 nucleotides: TGCAGCGGTACAGGGCAAGAGACCCAGTACTTC.

This clonotype appeared many times. CDR3 protein: CASSQESAITGSNSPLHF. DNA for the CDR3: TGTGCCAGCAGCCAAGAAAGCGCTATTACAGGGAGCAATTCACCCCTCCACTTT. This chain joins TRBV4-2 and TRBJ1-6; D possibly corresponds to TRBD1 (6 bases). This CDR3 is 18 amino acids long. Trimming removed 0 bases from V and 7 bases from J, with 19 bases in between. CDR1 LGHNA and CDR2 YNFKEQ come from the germline V gene.